These 9 T cell receptor beta chains were all obtained from the same sample, sequenced in a study of T cells after somatic rescue of genetic block. Generated by immunoSEQ multiplex PCR, the TCRdb table keeps only in-frame clones and is missing some. The data contain tens of thousands of clones, around 96% of them singletons. Sequencing was done on a sample of peripheral blood mononuclear cells (PBMCs). The receptors come from a child under two years old.

V usage is TRBV9 and J usage is TRBJ1-1, with a weak D call TRBD1 (5 bases). Germline assignment: CDR1 SGDLS and CDR2 YYNGEE. The CDR3 is 15 amino acids. V lost 0 bases and J 4 bases, leaving 13 bases between the germline ends. The CDR3 coding sequence is TGTGCCAGCAGCGTAGATAGGGGCCCCGGCACTGAAGCTTTCTTT. Encoded protein: CASSVDRGPGTEAFF. Combining the CDR3 with reference TRBV9 and TRBJ1-1 gives the whole variable domain DSGVTQTPKHLITATGQRVTLRCSPRSGDLSVYWYQQSLDQGLQFLIQYYNGEERAKGNILERFSAQQFPDLHSELNLSSLELGDSALYFCASSVDRGPGTEAFFGQGTRLTVV.

V gene TRBV5-1 combines with J gene TRBJ2-7, with D possibly being TRBD1 (5 bases). Trimming cost V 0 bases and J 4 bases, with 11 bases left between them. Germline CDR1 and CDR2: SGHRS and YFSETQ. The CDR3 has 14 residues. Here the CDR3 reads CASSLEGPRYEQYF. The CDR3 DNA reads TGCGCCAGCAGCTTGGAGGGGCCGAGATACGAGCAGTACTTC.

The chain links TRBV7-2 to TRBJ1-4; D gene uncertain. With 5 bases removed from V and 3 bases from J, the gap between germline ends came to 7 bases. The CDR3 spans 13 residues. The germline V gene encodes CDR1 SGHTA and CDR2 FQGNSA. CDR3 in amino acids: CASSLRSNEKLFF. The CDR3 DNA is TGTGCCAGCAGCCTACGCTCTAATGAAAAACTGTTTTTT.

This sequence joins TRBV6-5 and TRBJ1-5; D not certain. V was shortened by 8 bases and J by 4 bases, with 12 bases between the two germline ends. The CDR3 has 13 amino acids. Germline CDR1 is MNHEY and CDR2 is SVGAGI. The CDR3: CASGAGANQPQHF. CDR3 nucleotide sequence: TGTGCCAGCGGCGCAGGAGCAAATCAGCCCCAGCATTTT.

This chain links TRBV27 with TRBJ2-5; TRBD1 agrees at 7 bases. The J segment lost 0 bases and the V segment lost 0 bases, leaving 4 bases of the junction unmatched. The germline V gene has CDR1 MNHEY and CDR2 SMNVEV (reference sequence). This CDR3 has 16 amino acids. CDR3 nucleotide sequence: TGTGCCAGCAGTTTATCCCCTGGGACAGACCAAGAGACCCAGTACTTC. This sequence encodes CASSLSPGTDQETQYF.

This chain joins TRBV7-6 and TRBJ2-5, with 11 nucleotides matching TRBD2. Per the germline V gene, CDR1 is SGHVS and CDR2 is FNYEAQ. CDR3 length equals 16 residues. V lost 6 bases to trimming and J lost 2 bases; unmatched junction nucleotides: 8. The CDR3 reads CASSRELAGVQETQYF. The DNA of the CDR3 is TGTGCCAGCAGTCGGGAACTAGCGGGGGTACAAGAGACCCAGTACTTC.

The chain couples TRBV10-3 to TRBJ1-2; 11 bases line up with TRBD1. The CDR3 is 15 amino acids. V trimming: 7 bases; J trimming: 7 bases; junction bases outside the gene matches: 11. Germline CDR1 is ENHRY and CDR2 is SYGVKD. DNA for the CDR3: TGTGCCATCACGGACAGGGGGCCAGGGGTGGGTGGCTACACCTTC. Residues: CAITDRGPGVGGYTF.

The gene calls are TRBV7-8 and TRBJ1-5; D unresolved. V was trimmed by 4 bases and J by 0 bases, leaving 16 bases between them. The CDR3 extends over 17 amino acids. The V gene's germline CDR1 is SGHVS and CDR2 FQNEAQ. CDR3 DNA: TGTGCCAGCAGCTCCCCCGGCGGCAGTTATAGCAATCAGCCCCAGCATTTT. Its translation is CASSSPGGSYSNQPQHF.

This sequence joins TRBV4-1 and TRBJ1-2; D may be TRBD1 (5 bases). Deletions cut 2 bases from V and 8 bases from J, with 24 bases between. The length of the CDR3 is 17 residues. Germline-derived CDR1 and CDR2 are MGHRA and YSYEKL. CDR3 residues: CASSQRMGTQLSGGYTF. CDR3 sequence (DNA): TGCGCCAGCAGCCAAAGGATGGGGACTCAGCTCTCAGGGGGCTACACCTTC.